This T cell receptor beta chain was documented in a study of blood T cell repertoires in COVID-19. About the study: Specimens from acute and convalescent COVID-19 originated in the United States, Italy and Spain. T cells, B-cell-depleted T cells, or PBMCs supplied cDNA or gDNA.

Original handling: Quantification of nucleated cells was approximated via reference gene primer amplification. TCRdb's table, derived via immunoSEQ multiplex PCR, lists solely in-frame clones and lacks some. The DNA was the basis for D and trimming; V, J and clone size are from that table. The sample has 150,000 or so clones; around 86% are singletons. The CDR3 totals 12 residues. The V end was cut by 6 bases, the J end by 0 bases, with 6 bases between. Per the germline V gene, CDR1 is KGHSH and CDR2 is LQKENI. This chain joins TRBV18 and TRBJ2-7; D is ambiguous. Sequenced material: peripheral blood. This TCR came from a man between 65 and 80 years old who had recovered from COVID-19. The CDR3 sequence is CASSDSSYEQYF. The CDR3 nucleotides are TGTGCCAGCTCTGATAGCTCCTACGAGCAGTACTTC.